The 18 T cell receptor beta chains in this list originate from one sample, sequenced in a study of blood T cell repertoires in COVID-19. Produced via immunoSEQ multiplex PCR; TCRdb's table is partial and in-frame only. The sample has around 92,000 clones, roughly 70% seen once. The sequenced sample consisted of peripheral blood. The origin of the receptors is a man in his 70s with COVID-19, enrolled during active disease.

This clone was seen only a few times. The gene calls are TRBV5-1 and TRBJ2-7, with 8 nucleotides matching TRBD1. This CDR3 has 15 amino acids. V shed 0 bases and J 2 bases; nucleotides not matched to a gene: 4. Germline CDR1 reads SGHRS; CDR2 reads YFSETQ. CDR3 region: CASSLGTGPAYEQYF. The CDR3 bases are TGCGCCAGCAGCTTGGGGACAGGGCCAGCCTACGAGCAGTACTTC.

The chain employs TRBV18 and TRBJ2-7; 8 positions match TRBD1. Trimming took 3 bases from V and 3 from J; bases not matched to a gene: 7. Germline CDR1 is KGHSH and CDR2 is LQKENI. The CDR3 consists of 15 residues. The CDR3 here is CASSPVQGAGYEQYF. In DNA, the CDR3 is TGTGCCAGCTCACCGGTCCAGGGGGCCGGCTACGAGCAGTACTTC.

The chain carries TRBV11-2 and TRBJ1-6; TRBD1 aligns across 7 bases. The CDR3 is 18 amino acids. The V gene end was trimmed by 4 bases and the J gene end by 0 bases; junction bases not matched to a gene: 9. CDR1 is SGHAT, CDR2 FQNNGV, per germline. The CDR3 coding sequence is TGTGCCAGCAGCTCAGGAACACAGGGGCGCTCCTATAATTCACCCCTCCACTTT. The encoded protein is CASSSGTQGRSYNSPLHF.

This chain connects TRBV6-2 or TRBV6-3 to TRBJ2-7, with a tentative D call TRBD2 (6 bases). CDR3 length: 16 residues. V lost 6 bases, J lost 1 base, and 19 bases lay in between. Germline CDR1 is MNHEY and CDR2 is SVGEGT. The CDR3: CASSETGGSGSYEQYF. DNA for the CDR3: TGTGCCAGCAGCGAAACCGGGGGTTCCGGGTCCTACGAGCAGTACTTC.

This rearrangement joins TRBV5-8 to TRBJ2-1, with D possibly being TRBD1 (6 bases). Germline V gene sequence: CDR1 SGHTS, CDR2 YDEGEE. The CDR3 is 14 residues long. Trimming removed 4 bases from V and 4 bases from J, with 12 bases in between. The chain's CDR3 is CASSPTGVYNEQFF. Here the CDR3 DNA reads TGTGCCAGCAGCCCGACAGGTGTATACAATGAGCAGTTCTTC.

The chain links TRBV5-1 to TRBJ2-7; TRBD2 might be the D (5 bases). The V and J ends lost 6 bases and 3 bases respectively, with 16 bases between them. The length of the CDR3 is 14 residues. Germline V gene lookup returns CDR1 SGHRS and CDR2 YFSETQ. CDR3 amino acids: CASTVSPGIYEQYF. In nucleotides, the CDR3 is TGCGCCAGCACCGTTTCTCCGGGGATCTACGAGCAGTACTTC.

The chain links TRBV7-2 to TRBJ1-2, with D maybe TRBD1 (6 bases). Germline V gene lookup returns CDR1 SGHTA and CDR2 FQGNSA. Deletions cut 5 bases from V and 0 bases from J, with 13 bases between. The CDR3 consists of 15 residues. This CDR3 is CASSGGGSANYGYTF. For the CDR3, the DNA is TGTGCCAGCAGCGGGGGCGGATCAGCTAACTATGGCTACACCTTC.

There are a few counts of this clone. The CDR3 loop is CASRGQAYNEQFF. As DNA, the CDR3 is TGTGCCAGCAGAGGACAGGCCTACAATGAGCAGTTCTTC. The rearrangement joins TRBV14 to TRBJ2-1; TRBD1 agrees at 7 bases. V trimming: 6 bases; J trimming: 2 bases; junction bases outside the gene matches: 1. The CDR3 has 13 residues. Germline-derived CDR1 and CDR2 are SGHDN and FVKESK.

V usage is TRBV11-2 and J usage is TRBJ1-4; D not resolved. Germline-derived CDR1 and CDR2 are SGHAT and FQNNGV. The CDR3 consists of 13 residues. V was trimmed by 6 bases and J by 11 bases, leaving 16 bases between them. CDR3 DNA: TGTGCCAGCAGTTCACTTGACGGGGATAAACTGTTTTTT. Its translation: CASSSLDGDKLFF.

This clone was seen just once. The chain uses TRBV6-5 and TRBJ2-5; D is perhaps TRBD2 (6 bases). This CDR3 is 15 amino acids long. CDR1 and CDR2 from the germline V gene are MNHEY and SVGAGI. The V end lost 8 bases, the J end lost 1 base, and 17 bases lay between the germline ends. CDR3: CASDITGLSQETQYF. As DNA, the CDR3 is TGTGCCAGCGACATAACAGGACTATCCCAAGAGACCCAGTACTTC.

This sequence joins TRBV28 and TRBJ1-2, with TRBD1 identical over 9 bases. The CDR3 runs to 12 residues. With 4 bases clipped from V and 8 bases from J, the junction kept 2 bases outside the gene matches. Germline assignment: CDR1 MDHEN and CDR2 SYDVKM. The CDR3, as DNA: TGTGCCAGCAGTTGGGACAGGGAAGGCTACACCTTC. Residues: CASSWDREGYTF.

The chain carries TRBV29-1 and TRBJ1-1; 9 bases fit TRBD1. The CDR3 covers 13 residues. Germline V gene lookup returns CDR1 SQVTM and CDR2 ANQGSEA. Unmatched junction bases numbered 6, after V lost 6 bases and J lost 4 bases. CDR3 residues: CSVGGQGSTEAFF. The CDR3 DNA reads as TGCAGCGTCGGCGGACAGGGGAGCACTGAAGCTTTCTTT.

This chain connects TRBV19 to TRBJ1-1; TRBD1 is a possible D gene (5 bases). V was pared by 10 bases and J by 10 bases, with 16 bases between. The CDR3 spans 11 residues. Germline V lookup: CDR1 LNHDA, CDR2 SQIVND (reference sequence). Here the CDR3 reads CATQSRGRAFF. The CDR3 nucleotides are TGTGCCACCCAGAGCCGGGGGAGAGCTTTCTTT.

V is TRBV29-1 and J is TRBJ2-1; tentatively, D is TRBD2 (6 bases). With 3 bases removed from V and 8 bases from J, the gap between germline ends came to 14 bases. The CDR3 consists of 13 residues. Germline V gene data show CDR1 as SQVTM and CDR2 as ANQGSEA. The CDR3 bases are TGCAGCGTTGATCCAGGAGGGCGCGATGAGCAGTTCTTC. Encoded protein: CSVDPGGRDEQFF.

The chain employs TRBV29-1 and TRBJ1-1, with D perhaps matching TRBD1 (6 bases). The CDR3 runs to 13 residues. The ends were cut back, 4 bases at V and 0 bases at J, with 9 bases in the middle. From germline, CDR1 is SQVTM and CDR2 ANQGSEA. CDR3 region: CSVGGQLNTEAFF. The CDR3 nucleotides are TGCAGCGTTGGTGGACAGCTGAACACTGAAGCTTTCTTT.

The rearrangement joins TRBV6-5 to TRBJ2-3; a weak D match, TRBD2 (6 bases). The CDR3 is 15 residues long. Germline CDR1 reads MNHEY; CDR2 reads SVGAGI. V gave up 8 bases and J gave up 4 bases, with 19 bases separating them. CDR3 sequence (DNA): TGTGCCAGCCGTTCAAGACTAGTAGTCTCAGATACGCAGTATTTT. It specifies CASRSRLVVSDTQYF.

J is TRBJ2-3 and V is TRBV5-1; no reliable D call. Germline CDR1 reads SGHRS; CDR2 reads YFSETQ. With 6 bases removed from V and 1 base from J, the gap between germline ends came to 12 bases. The CDR3 length is 14 residues. CDR3: CASNNLGGTDTQYF. The CDR3 nucleotides read TGCGCCAGCAACAACTTAGGAGGCACAGATACGCAGTATTTT.

The chain combines TRBV5-4 with TRBJ2-1; 8 bases align to TRBD1. This CDR3 has 15 amino acids. Germline V CDR1 and CDR2: SGHNT, YYREEE (reference sequence). V gave up 1 base and J gave up 0 bases; unmatched junction bases: 0. In nucleotides, the CDR3 is TGTGCCAGCAGCTTGACAGGGGGCTCCTACAATGAGCAGTTCTTC. It specifies CASSLTGGSYNEQFF.